This T cell receptor (beta chain) is from a study of T cell changes during pregnancy in multiple sclerosis. With V trimmed by 6 bases and J by 4 bases, 9 bases remained unmatched. CDR1 and CDR2 (germline): SNHLY, FYNNEI. CDR3 size: 16 residues. Clones were sequenced by immunoSEQ multiplex PCR, and TCRdb holds only the in-frame ones, with some missing. The data show nearly 110,000 clones, 85% to 95% seen once. This clonotype originated in a female donor with multiple sclerosis, enrolled in a pregnancy study. The specimen was peripheral blood, collected after pregnancy. The gene calls are TRBV2 and TRBJ2-2; TRBD1 matches at 9 bases. The CDR3 reads CASSETGTGSTGELFF. CDR3 sequence (DNA): TGTGCCAGCAGCGAAACCGGGACAGGGAGCACCGGGGAGCTGTTTTTT.